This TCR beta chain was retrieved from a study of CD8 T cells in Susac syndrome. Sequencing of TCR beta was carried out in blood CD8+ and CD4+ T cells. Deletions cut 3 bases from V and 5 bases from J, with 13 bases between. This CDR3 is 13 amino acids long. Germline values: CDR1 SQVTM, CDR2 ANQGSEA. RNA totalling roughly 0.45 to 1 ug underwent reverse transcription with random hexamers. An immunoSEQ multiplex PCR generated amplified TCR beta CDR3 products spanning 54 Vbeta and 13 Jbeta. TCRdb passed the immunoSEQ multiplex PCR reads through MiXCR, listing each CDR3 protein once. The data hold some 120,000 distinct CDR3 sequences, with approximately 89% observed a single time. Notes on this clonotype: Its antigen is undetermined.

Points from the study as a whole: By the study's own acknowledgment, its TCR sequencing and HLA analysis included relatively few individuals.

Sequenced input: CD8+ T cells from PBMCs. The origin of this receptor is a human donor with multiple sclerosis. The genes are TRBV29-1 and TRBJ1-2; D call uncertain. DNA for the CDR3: TGCAGCGTTGATTTGGGCCGCGGGTATGGCTACACCTTC. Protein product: CSVDLGRGYGYTF. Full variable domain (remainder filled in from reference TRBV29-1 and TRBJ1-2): SAVISQKPSRDICQRGTSLTIQCQVDSQVTMMFWYRQQPGQSLTLIATANQGSEATYESGFVIDKFPISRPNLTFSTLTVSNMSPEDSSIYLCSVDLGRGYGYTFGSGTRLTVV.